This T cell receptor (beta chain) was documented in a study of blood T cells in healthy people across ages. Study as a whole: About one barcoded beta molecule per two T cells came from capture by template switching.

Primers used in a second PCR of about 7 to 12 cycles were a sample-barcoded 5' primer and a J-beta primer mix. TCRdb itself ran the 5' RACE reads through MiXCR, one entry per CDR3 protein. The sample has 780,000 or so distinct CDR3 sequences, more than 55% seen once. CDR1 and CDR2 (germline): SGHRS, YFSETQ. The CDR3 has 15 amino acids. V dropped 4 bases and J dropped 0; count of bases not matched to a gene: 2. This clonotype was counted only a few times. The chain uses TRBV5-1 and TRBJ2-1; 9 bases map to TRBD1. This clonotype originated in a man aged 40-50 years in good health. The sequenced sample was blood. The CDR3, as DNA: TGCGCCAGCAGCCCGACAGGGGGCTCCTACAATGAGCAGTTCTTC. Translated, it gives CASSPTGGSYNEQFF.